A single sample gave rise to the 29 T cell receptor beta chains below, sequenced in a study of blood T cell repertoires in COVID-19. The table came from immunoSEQ multiplex PCR; TCRdb's copy has only in-frame clones and leaves some out. The sample includes some 150,000 clones, over 60% seen only once; the top ten take around 3%. The source material was PBMCs or T cells enriched from blood (not recorded which). The origin of the receptors is a woman in her fifties or sixties who had recovered from COVID-19.

The chain couples TRBV5-6 to TRBJ1-1, with D possibly TRBD1 on 6 matching bases. Germline V gene sequence: CDR1 SGHDT, CDR2 YYEEEE. Deletions cut 5 bases from V and 7 bases from J, with 15 bases between. The CDR3 extends over 13 amino acids. In DNA, the CDR3 is TGTGCCAGCAGTCCTATTCAGGGGCATGAAGCTTTCTTT. It yields the protein CASSPIQGHEAFF. The entire variable domain, with the rest obtained from reference TRBV5-6 and TRBJ1-1, is as follows: DAGVTQSPTHLIKTRGQQVTLRCSPKSGHDTVSWYQQALGQGPQFIFQYYEEEERQRGNFPDRFSGHQFPNYSSELNVNALLLGDSALYLCASSPIQGHEAFFGQGTRLTVV.

The genes are TRBV27 and TRBJ2-1; 8 bases map to TRBD2. The junction had 3 bases not matched to a gene; V was cut back by 6 bases and J by 2 bases. There are 14 residues in the CDR3. Germline V gives CDR1 MNHEY, CDR2 SMNVEV (reference sequence). CDR3 sequence: CASSIAGTYNEQFF. CDR3 sequence (DNA): TGTGCCAGCAGCATAGCGGGGACCTACAATGAGCAGTTCTTC.

V gene TRBV10-3 combines with J gene TRBJ1-1; tentatively, D is TRBD1 (5 bases). The CDR3 totals 15 residues. The V and J ends lost 0 bases and 2 bases respectively, with 10 bases between them. From germline, CDR1 is ENHRY and CDR2 SYGVKD. The DNA for the CDR3 is TGTGCCATCAGTGAGTCTATAGGGACTAACACTGAAGCTTTCTTT. Translation: CAISESIGTNTEAFF.

This clone was detected a few times. The chain joins TRBV12-3 or TRBV12-4 to TRBJ2-1, with D possibly being TRBD2 (5 bases). There are 11 residues in the CDR3. V shed 3 bases and J shed 9 bases, with 6 bases lying between them. CDR3 DNA: TGTGCCAGCAGTTTGAGGGTTGAGCAGTTCTTC. Encoded protein: CASSLRVEQFF.

This rearrangement joins TRBV19 to TRBJ1-1; a weak D match, TRBD1 (6 bases). The CDR3 covers 17 residues. Germline V gene sequence: CDR1 LNHDA, CDR2 SQIVND (reference sequence). V gave up 7 bases and J gave up 1 base, with 22 bases separating them. This chain's CDR3 is CASTPRRQGQRNTEAFF. DNA for the CDR3: TGTGCCAGTACCCCTAGGCGGCAGGGGCAAAGGAACACTGAAGCTTTCTTT.

In DNA form, the CDR3 reads TGTGCCAGCTCACCTAGCGGGGTTGGCTCTGGGGCCAACGTCCTGACTTTC. This translates into CASSPSGVGSGANVLTF. The J gene is TRBJ2-6, the V gene TRBV18; 8 bases line up with TRBD2. The ends lost 3 bases at V and 0 bases at J; junction bases unmatched: 4. The V gene's germline CDR1 is KGHSH and CDR2 LQKENI. CDR3 length: 17 residues.

The chain joins TRBV18 to TRBJ2-7, with 8 nucleotides matching TRBD1. The trim removed 4 bases at V and 5 bases at J, leaving 7 bases unmatched. The CDR3 has 14 residues. CDR1 and CDR2 (germline): KGHSH, LQKENI. CDR3: CASSRFGQGDEQYF. The CDR3 bases are TGTGCCAGCTCACGGTTCGGACAGGGAGACGAGCAGTACTTC.

The V and J genes are TRBV6-5 and TRBJ1-4, with D unclear. Germline V gene sequence: CDR1 MNHEY, CDR2 SVGAGI. Trimming stripped 0 bases from V and 4 bases from J, with 9 bases between. The CDR3 consists of 15 residues. The CDR3 nucleotides read TGTGCCAGCAGTTACTCCTTACGGGGTAATGAAAAACTGTTTTTT. It codes for CASSYSLRGNEKLFF.

The gene calls are TRBV3-1 (or the pseudogene TRBV3-2) and TRBJ2-5; TRBD1 is a possible D gene (6 bases). There are 13 residues in the CDR3. The V gene's germline CDR1 is LGHDT and CDR2 YNNKEL (reference sequence). V gave up 7 bases and J gave up 1 base, with 10 bases separating them. The CDR3 DNA follows: TGTGCCAGCACCCGGACAGTCCAAGAGACCCAGTACTTC. This codes for CASTRTVQETQYF.

The chain joins TRBV7-3 to TRBJ2-7; 9 bases are shared with TRBD1. The CDR3 loop spans 14 amino acids. V shed 5 bases, J shed 5 bases, and the junction held 7 bases outside the gene matches. The germline V gene encodes CDR1 SGHTA and CDR2 FQGTGA. CDR3 DNA: TGTGCCAGCAGCCCGGGACAGGGATACAACGAGCAGTACTTC. It is translated as CASSPGQGYNEQYF.

The rearrangement links TRBV29-1 to TRBJ1-1, with a tentative D call TRBD1 (6 bases). CDR1 is SQVTM, CDR2 ANQGSEA, per germline. The CDR3 consists of 12 residues. Deletions cut 4 bases from V and 8 bases from J, with 14 bases between. CDR3 region: CSVVGRGREAFF. CDR3 DNA sequence: TGCAGCGTTGTTGGCAGGGGTCGGGAAGCTTTCTTT.

The gene calls are TRBV28 and TRBJ2-3; TRBD2 might be the D (6 bases). Trimming left V 4 bases short and J 6 bases short, with 14 bases between. Germline values: CDR1 MDHEN, CDR2 SYDVKM. This CDR3 contains 14 residues. CDR3 sequence (DNA): TGTGCCAGCAGTTCCCCCTTGGCGGGGGATACGCAGTATTTT. It codes for CASSSPLAGDTQYF.

The V gene is TRBV18, the J gene TRBJ2-5; tentative D call: TRBD2 (6 bases). In germline, CDR1 is KGHSH, CDR2 LQKENI. The V end lost 6 bases, the J end lost 0 bases, and 8 bases lay between the germline ends. This CDR3 has 13 residues. The CDR3 region is CASSRGNQETQYF. The CDR3 coding sequence is TGTGCCAGCTCCCGGGGGAACCAAGAGACCCAGTACTTC.

V usage is TRBV27 and J usage is TRBJ1-3; tentative D call: TRBD1 (5 bases). Trimming left V 5 bases short and J 2 bases short, with 16 bases between. This CDR3 spans 16 amino acids. Germline CDR1 is MNHEY and CDR2 is SMNVEV (reference sequence). The CDR3 region has the DNA TGTGCCAGCAGTAGGACATCCGGATCAACTGGAAACACCATATATTTT. Amino acid sequence: CASSRTSGSTGNTIYF.

This rearrangement joins TRBV7-6 to TRBJ2-2, with D possibly matching TRBD2 (6 bases). CDR3 length equals 18 residues. The V gene's germline CDR1 is SGHVS and CDR2 FNYEAQ. Deletions cut 2 bases from V and 2 bases from J, with 18 bases between. CDR3 in amino acids: CASSLSPSLGGNTGELFF. CDR3 bases: TGTGCCAGCAGCTTATCCCCCTCGCTGGGGGGAAACACCGGGGAGCTGTTTTTT.

The chain links TRBV7-2 to TRBJ1-2; 7 bases line up with TRBD1. Unmatched junction bases numbered 8, after V lost 3 bases and J lost 4 bases. CDR1 is SGHTA, CDR2 FQGNSA, per germline. CDR3 length equals 15 residues. CDR3 nucleotides: TGTGCCAGCAGCTTGCAGTGGGACAGCATCTATGGCTACACCTTC. It yields the protein CASSLQWDSIYGYTF.

The rearrangement links TRBV18 to TRBJ2-7; 7 bases map to TRBD2. J was trimmed by 5 bases and V by 2 bases; bases with no gene match: 12. This CDR3 has 16 residues. Germline CDR1 reads KGHSH; CDR2 reads LQKENI. CDR3 nucleotides: TGTGCCAGCTCACCATTCTACCGCGGGAGAACCGACGAGCAGTACTTC. It is translated as CASSPFYRGRTDEQYF.

The chain carries TRBV19 and TRBJ1-4; D may be TRBD1 (6 bases). CDR3 length: 15 amino acids. Germline assignment: CDR1 LNHDA and CDR2 SQIVND (reference sequence). V lost 4 bases and J 13 bases, leaving 22 bases between the germline ends. The CDR3 nucleotides are TGTGCCAGTAGTAACGGACAGCTCAGCGGGAATGCACTGTTTTTT. Its translation: CASSNGQLSGNALFF.

The V gene is TRBV5-8, the J gene TRBJ2-7; no firm D call. Trimming took 4 bases from V and 5 from J, leaving 10 bases between them. The germline CDR1 and CDR2 sequences are SGHTS and YDEGEE. This CDR3 contains 12 residues. The CDR3 DNA sequence: TGTGCCAGCAGCCCTAAGACAAACGAGCAGTACTTC. Encoded protein: CASSPKTNEQYF.

V is TRBV27 and J is TRBJ2-7; 10 nucleotides agree with TRBD2. The CDR3 totals 18 residues. The V gene's germline CDR1 is MNHEY and CDR2 SMNVEV (reference sequence). Germline trimming cut 6 bases from V and 1 base from J; bases unmatched to any gene: 15. The DNA of the CDR3 is TGTGCCAGCAGGAGCGGGCTAGCGGGAGTTAGAGTTTCCTACGAGCAGTACTTC. The encoded protein is CASRSGLAGVRVSYEQYF.

This chain uses TRBV5-1 with TRBJ2-1; 9 bases agree with TRBD2. Germline V CDR1 and CDR2: SGHRS, YFSETQ. J was trimmed by 5 bases and V by 4 bases; bases with no gene match: 10. The CDR3 is made up of 16 amino acids. CDR3 bases: TGCGCCAGCAGCCCACGAGCGGGGGGACGGGACAATGAGCAGTTCTTC. Amino acids: CASSPRAGGRDNEQFF.

The chain has TRBV7-2 and TRBJ2-5; 10 bases are shared with TRBD2. There are 17 residues in the CDR3. The germline CDR1 and CDR2 sequences are SGHTA and FQGNSA. V dropped 7 bases and J dropped 9; count of bases not matched to a gene: 20. The CDR3, as DNA: TGTGCCAGCACGAGCCCAGGCAAACTAGCGGGATACGCGGCCCAGTACTTC. Its protein is CASTSPGKLAGYAAQYF. The complete variable domain, with remaining parts taken from reference TRBV7-2 and TRBJ2-5, reads GAGVSQSPSNKVTEKGKDVELRCDPISGHTALYWYRQSLGQGLEFLIYFQGNSAPDKSGLPSDRFSAERTGGSVSTLTIQRTQQEDSAVYLCASTSPGKLAGYAAQYFGPGTRLLVL.

This chain connects TRBV6-4 to TRBJ1-2; TRBD1 matches 9 bases. This CDR3 has 15 residues. V lost 7 bases, J lost 8 bases, and 14 bases stayed unmatched. Germline V lookup: CDR1 MRHNA, CDR2 SNTAGT. The CDR3: CASNRYPGTGWGYTF. CDR3 in DNA: TGTGCCAGCAATCGATACCCCGGGACAGGGTGGGGCTACACCTTC.

This chain joins TRBV5-4 and TRBJ1-3; 8 nucleotides match TRBD1. The V gene end was trimmed by 0 bases and the J gene end by 7 bases; junction bases not matched to a gene: 0. The CDR3 extends over 13 amino acids. The germline gives CDR1 SGHNT, CDR2 YYREEE (reference sequence). In nucleotides, the CDR3 is TGTGCCAGCAGCTTGGCAGGGGGCAACACCATATATTTT. It yields the protein CASSLAGGNTIYF.

The J gene is TRBJ2-1, the V gene TRBV5-1, with 7 bases fitting TRBD1. CDR1 SGHRS and CDR2 YFSETQ come from the germline V gene. V lost 4 bases to trimming and J lost 0 bases; unmatched junction nucleotides: 10. The CDR3 spans 17 residues. Here the CDR3 reads CASSTKAGTVSYNEQFF. CDR3 coding DNA: TGCGCCAGCAGCACGAAGGCCGGGACAGTCTCCTACAATGAGCAGTTCTTC. Using reference TRBV5-1 and TRBJ2-1 for the parts outside the CDR3, the full variable domain is KAGVTQTPRYLIKTRGQQVTLSCSPISGHRSVSWYQQTPGQGLQFLFEYFSETQRNKGNFPGRFSGRQFSNSRSEMNVSTLELGDSALYLCASSTKAGTVSYNEQFFGPGTRLTVL.

This chain connects TRBV5-1 to TRBJ1-4; 8 bases are shared with TRBD1. The junction had 12 bases not matched to a gene; V was cut back by 4 bases and J by 7 bases. Germline V gives CDR1 SGHRS, CDR2 YFSETQ. The CDR3 is 16 amino acids. The CDR3 here is CASSVLGQGGGEKLFF. In nucleotides, the CDR3 is TGCGCCAGCAGCGTCCTCGGACAGGGAGGAGGTGAAAAACTGTTTTTT.

The table lists this clone with a count of one. This chain uses TRBV12-5 with TRBJ2-4, with a tentative D call TRBD2 (5 bases). This CDR3 has 15 residues. The germline CDR1 and CDR2 sequences are LGHNT and FRNRAP. V shed 6 bases and J shed 0 bases, with 12 bases lying between them. CDR3 DNA: TGTGCTAGTGGCCTCCCAGGACTAGCCAAAAACATTCAGTACTTC. This encodes CASGLPGLAKNIQYF.

In this sample, this clone turned up a few times. The chain is built from TRBV25-1 and TRBJ2-7, with a tentative D call TRBD2 (6 bases). This CDR3 region has 15 residues. Germline loops: CDR1 MGHDK, CDR2 SYGVNS. The V and J ends lost 6 bases and 0 bases respectively, with 15 bases between them. In nucleotides, the CDR3 is TGTGCCAGCAGAGGCCGCCCCGGGAGCTCCTACGAGCAGTACTTC. It yields the protein CASRGRPGSSYEQYF.

V usage is TRBV7-8 and J usage is TRBJ1-5; possible D gene TRBD1, 6 bases. The CDR3 has 15 amino acids. Deletions cut 5 bases from V and 2 bases from J, with 13 bases between. Germline V gives CDR1 SGHVS, CDR2 FQNEAQ. The CDR3 here is CASSLREGGNQPQHF. DNA for the CDR3: TGTGCCAGCAGCCTTAGGGAGGGGGGCAATCAGCCCCAGCATTTT. Full variable domain (rest looked up from reference TRBV7-8 and TRBJ1-5): GAGVSQSPRYKVAKRGQDVALRCDPISGHVSLFWYQQALGQGPEFLTYFQNEAQLDKSGLPSDRFFAERPEGSVSTLKIQRTQQEDSAVYLCASSLREGGNQPQHFGDGTRLSIL.